The source of this T cell receptor beta chain is a study of blood T cell repertoires in COVID-19. On the study more broadly: Some COVID-19 samples were acute and others convalescent; all came from the United States, Italy and Spain. PBMCs, B-cell-depleted T cells, or T cells provided the cDNA or gDNA that made up the material.

Trimming cost V 3 bases and J 1 base, with 6 bases left between them. This CDR3 comprises 13 residues. CDR1 and CDR2 from the germline V gene are MNHNS and SASEGT. Original handling: Amplification from reference gene primers served as the basis for estimated nucleated cell counts. The protocol was immunoSEQ multiplex PCR, while the TCRdb copy is restricted to in-frame clones and leaves out a portion. That table gives V, J and clone size, and the DNA gave D and trimming. The sample has about 84,000 clones, more than 70% seen once. Sequenced sample: peripheral blood. The TCR originated in a man older than 75 with active or convalescent COVID-19. The chain couples TRBV6-1 to TRBJ1-1; unclear D gene. CDR3 sequence: CASSDSGNTEAFF. The CDR3 nucleotides are TGTGCCAGCAGTGATTCAGGGAACACTGAAGCTTTCTTT.